Listed here are 29 T cell receptor beta chains from one sample, sequenced in a study of cytomegalovirus exposure and HLA in healthy donors. Primers included in the PCR were 60 Vbeta and 13 Jbeta primers. Sequencing was performed with immunoSEQ multiplex PCR; in TCRdb, only in-frame clones are kept and a portion is missing. The sample consists of about 160,000 clones, under 80% of them appearing once. The sample was PBMCs. These TCRs come from a man aged 40-50 years in good health and CMV-seronegative.

The rearrangement joins TRBV30 to TRBJ1-3, with D possibly being TRBD1 (6 bases). V lost 3 bases to trimming and J lost 7 bases, with 10 bases between them. CDR3 length equals 12 residues. In germline, CDR1 is GTSNPN, CDR2 SVGIG (reference sequence). For the CDR3, the DNA is TGTGCCTGGAGGGGAACAGGGAACACCATATATTTT. Its translation: CAWRGTGNTIYF.

The chain joins TRBV4-3 to TRBJ1-2, with D maybe TRBD1 (6 bases). The V gene's germline CDR1 is LGHNA and CDR2 YSLEER. The CDR3 spans 13 residues. V lost 1 base, J lost 8 bases, and 11 bases lay in between. CDR3 bases: TGCGCCAGCAGCCAAGTAGGGACACGCGGCTACACCTTC. Translating it yields CASSQVGTRGYTF.

Concerning this clone itself: Other DNA sequences in the same sample also yield this CDR3. V usage is TRBV19 and J usage is TRBJ1-2; TRBD1 aligns across 7 bases. The CDR3 runs to 12 residues. Trimming removed 5 bases from V and 3 bases from J; junction bases left unmatched: 0. CDR1 and CDR2 (germline): LNHDA, SQIVND (reference sequence). The CDR3 coding sequence is TGTGCCAGTAGTCAGGGGGACTATGGCTACACCTTC. Amino acid sequence: CASSQGDYGYTF.

Remarks on this clone: An end of the junction does not agree with germline; a read error may underlie this. The chain recombines TRBV27 with TRBJ2-1; 7 bases fit TRBD1. Germline V gene data show CDR1 as MNHEY and CDR2 as SMNVEV (reference sequence). This CDR3 has 12 residues. CDR3 nucleotide sequence: TGTGCCAGCAGTTTCCGGGACAGCAGCGCGGTCTTC. It encodes CASSFRDSSAVF.

The gene calls are TRBV7-7 and TRBJ2-1, with 8 bases lining up with TRBD2. The germline CDR1 and CDR2 sequences are SSHAT and FNYEAQ (reference sequence). The CDR3 runs to 13 residues. The CDR3 region is CASSGGPYNEQFF. Written as DNA, the CDR3 is TGTGCTAGCTCGGGGGGGCCCTACAATGAGCAGTTCTTC.

This rearrangement joins TRBV4-1 to TRBJ2-1; 12 positions agree with TRBD2. Looked up from germline, CDR1 is MGHRA and CDR2 is YSYEKL. The CDR3 sequence is 15 residues long. J gave up 8 bases and V 1 base, and 3 bases lay outside the gene matches. As DNA, the CDR3 is TGCGCCAGCAGCCAAGCTAGCGGGGGGGCCTATGAGCAGTTCTTC. Residues: CASSQASGGAYEQFF.

The V gene is TRBV6-6, the J gene TRBJ2-7; unclear D gene. Looked up from germline, CDR1 is MNHNY and CDR2 is SVGAGI (reference sequence). The CDR3 has 13 amino acids. The germline V and J ends were trimmed by 5 bases and 0 bases, with 8 bases remaining between them. The DNA for the CDR3 is TGTGCCAGCAGTCCTCTCCCCTCCTACGAGCAGTACTTC. It yields the protein CASSPLPSYEQYF.

The CDR3 region is CASSLPPPKAAQYF. The CDR3 coding sequence is TGTGCCAGCAGCTTGCCACCCCCGAAGGCGGCGCAGTACTTC. The chain recombines TRBV7-2 with TRBJ2-7; D remains ambiguous. V was clipped by 3 bases and J by 9 bases, with 18 bases between them. The germline gives CDR1 SGHTA, CDR2 FQGNSA. This CDR3 is built from 14 residues.

This clone has a handful of counts. This rearrangement joins TRBV28 to TRBJ2-4, with D possibly matching TRBD2 (5 bases). Trimming removed 5 bases at V and 0 bases at J, with 17 bases between. The CDR3 has 17 residues. CDR1 MDHEN and CDR2 SYDVKM come from the germline V gene. CDR3 loop: CASSSGGLVLAKNIQYF. The CDR3 DNA is TGTGCCAGCAGTAGTGGAGGCCTGGTTCTAGCCAAAAACATTCAGTACTTC.

This chain joins TRBV25-1 and TRBJ2-1; 7 positions match TRBD2. J was trimmed by 16 bases and V by 3 bases; bases with no gene match: 9. The CDR3 is 12 residues long. Germline lookup yields CDR1 MGHDK and CDR2 SYGVNS. DNA for the CDR3: TGTGCCAGCAGTGACCTCCGGGACTACAAATTCTTC. It specifies CASSDLRDYKFF. Full variable domain (rest looked up from reference TRBV25-1 and TRBJ2-1): EADIYQTPRYLVIGTGKKITLECSQTMGHDKMYWYQQDPGMELHLIHYSYGVNSTEKGDLSSESTVSRIRTEHFPLTLESARPSHTSQYLCASSDLRDYKFFGPGTRLTVL.

This sequence joins TRBV6-5 and TRBJ1-5; D is perhaps TRBD1 (5 bases). This CDR3 comprises 13 residues. V was clipped by 8 bases and J by 5 bases, with 13 bases between them. Germline CDR1 is MNHEY and CDR2 is SVGAGI. The CDR3 region is CASSSGVYQPQHF. The CDR3 nucleotides read TGTGCCAGCTCCTCGGGGGTTTATCAGCCCCAGCATTTT.

The chain uses TRBV27 and TRBJ2-2; possibly TRBD2 for D (7 bases). V lost 7 bases and J lost 3, with 18 bases in between. The CDR3 covers 16 residues. Germline CDR1 and CDR2: MNHEY and SMNVEV (reference sequence). The CDR3 protein is CASTPSGGRDTGELFF. In DNA, the CDR3 is TGTGCCAGCACCCCGTCGGGGGGCAGGGACACCGGGGAGCTGTTTTTT.

J is TRBJ2-3 and V is TRBV28; no reliable D call. V was cut by 6 bases and J by 0 bases, with 7 bases left in between. The CDR3 extends over 13 amino acids. CDR1 MDHEN and CDR2 SYDVKM come from the germline V gene. The DNA of the CDR3 is TGTGCCAGCAGGACACGGAGCACAGATACGCAGTATTTT. This gives the protein CASRTRSTDTQYF.

This chain joins TRBV7-3 and TRBJ2-1; TRBD2 matches 10 bases. CDR1 is SGHTA and CDR2 is FQGTGA in the germline V gene. The CDR3 is made up of 16 amino acids. With V trimmed by 6 bases and J by 4 bases, 9 bases remained unmatched. This chain's CDR3 is CASSYLAGALYNEQFF. CDR3 bases: TGTGCCAGCAGTTACCTAGCGGGGGCTCTTTACAATGAGCAGTTCTTC. Full variable domain (remainder filled in from reference TRBV7-3 and TRBJ2-1): GAGVSQTPSNKVTEKGKYVELRCDPISGHTALYWYRQSLGQGPEFLIYFQGTGAADDSGLPNDRFFAVRPEGSVSTLKIQRTERGDSAVYLCASSYLAGALYNEQFFGPGTRLTVL.

This clone was counted between two and nine times. This chain links TRBV9 with TRBJ1-1; possibly TRBD1 for D (5 bases). CDR1 and CDR2 (germline): SGDLS, YYNGEE. CDR3 size: 14 residues. V lost 6 bases and J 2 bases, leaving 14 bases between the germline ends. DNA for the CDR3: TGTGCCAGCAACGACGGGGGATTCAACACTGAAGCTTTCTTT. Its protein is CASNDGGFNTEAFF.

The rearrangement joins TRBV7-9 to TRBJ1-1; D gene ambiguous. Deletions cut 2 bases from V and 4 bases from J, with 14 bases between. The CDR3 length is 15 residues. Germline V lookup: CDR1 SEHNR, CDR2 FQNEAQ (reference sequence). This CDR3 is CASSLYPVEGTEAFF. The CDR3 DNA is TGTGCCAGCAGCTTATACCCAGTCGAGGGCACTGAAGCTTTCTTT.

The chain combines TRBV25-1 with TRBJ2-7; 7 nucleotides align to TRBD2. V trimming: 3 bases; J trimming: 2 bases; junction bases outside the gene matches: 4. Germline CDR1 MGHDK, CDR2 SYGVNS. CDR3 length equals 14 residues. The CDR3 DNA follows: TGTGCCAGCAGTGACAGGGACTATCCCTACGAGCAGTACTTC. Amino acids: CASSDRDYPYEQYF.

The chain links TRBV4-2 to TRBJ1-3; 12 bases match TRBD1. The length of the CDR3 is 18 residues. J was trimmed by 4 bases and V by 8 bases; bases with no gene match: 15. Germline lookup yields CDR1 LGHNA and CDR2 YNFKEQ. The CDR3 spells CASGKRDRGQRGGNTIYF. The DNA of the CDR3 is TGTGCCAGCGGAAAACGGGACAGGGGGCAAAGAGGGGGAAACACCATATATTTT.

This chain joins TRBV5-1 and TRBJ2-7, with 8 bases lining up with TRBD1. Germline CDR1 reads SGHRS; CDR2 reads YFSETQ. V lost 3 bases, J lost 2 bases, and 4 bases stayed unmatched. The CDR3 is 14 residues long. The CDR3 DNA is TGCGCCAGCAGCTCCCAGGGACAGGCCTACGAGCAGTACTTC. As protein: CASSSQGQAYEQYF. The full variable domain, completed using reference TRBV5-1 and TRBJ2-7, is KAGVTQTPRYLIKTRGQQVTLSCSPISGHRSVSWYQQTPGQGLQFLFEYFSETQRNKGNFPGRFSGRQFSNSRSEMNVSTLELGDSALYLCASSSQGQAYEQYFGPGTRLTVT.

V usage is TRBV30 and J usage is TRBJ1-2; 7 nucleotides agree with TRBD1. The germline gives CDR1 GTSNPN, CDR2 SVGIG (reference sequence). Trimming cost V 4 bases and J 7 bases; bases outside gene matches: 9. This CDR3 has 13 residues. CDR3 residues: CAWTLLTGSGYTF. CDR3 sequence (DNA): TGTGCCTGGACCTTACTGACAGGGTCTGGCTACACCTTC.

This clone was found a few times. The V and J genes are TRBV5-4 and TRBJ1-2; TRBD1 aligns across 7 bases. The CDR3 extends over 13 amino acids. Germline lookup yields CDR1 SGHNT and CDR2 YYREEE (reference sequence). V gave up 5 bases and J gave up 5 bases; unmatched junction bases: 6. CDR3 region: CASRYRGGYGYTF. The CDR3 DNA sequence: TGTGCCAGCAGATACAGGGGAGGATATGGCTACACCTTC.

The rearrangement joins TRBV6-4 to TRBJ2-3; 9 positions match TRBD2. The junction had 1 base not matched to a gene; V was cut back by 4 bases and J by 5 bases. Germline V gives CDR1 MRHNA, CDR2 SNTAGT. This CDR3 region has 13 residues. The CDR3, as DNA: TGTGCCAGCAGTGGGACTAGCGAAGATACGCAGTATTTT. As protein: CASSGTSEDTQYF.

This rearrangement joins TRBV6-1 to TRBJ2-1; 10 bases line up with TRBD2. From germline, CDR1 is MNHNS and CDR2 SASEGT. The CDR3 has 15 amino acids. V shed 7 bases, J shed 5 bases, and the junction held 8 bases outside the gene matches. CDR3 residues: CASTEASGGDNEQFF. The CDR3, as DNA: TGTGCCAGCACCGAGGCTAGCGGGGGAGACAATGAGCAGTTCTTC.

The chain couples TRBV2 to TRBJ1-2, with 9 bases identical to TRBD1. Germline CDR1 SNHLY, CDR2 FYNNEI. The CDR3 contains 17 residues. V shed 5 bases and J 5 bases; nucleotides not matched to a gene: 15. CDR3 bases: TGTGCCAGCAGTTCCCTGGGACAGGGATCTGAGGGGTATGGCTACACCTTC. It codes for CASSSLGQGSEGYGYTF.

The genes are TRBV6-5 and TRBJ1-2; 8 nucleotides agree with TRBD1. CDR1 and CDR2 (germline): MNHEY, SVGAGI. The CDR3 runs 12 residues. V shed 5 bases, J shed 8 bases, and the junction held 4 bases outside the gene matches. The CDR3 reads CASSDRGGGYTF. In DNA form, the CDR3 reads TGTGCCAGCAGTGACAGGGGTGGAGGCTACACCTTC.

In this sample, this clone turned up once. The rearrangement uses TRBV27 and TRBJ2-5, with D possibly TRBD2 on 6 matching bases. The CDR3 runs 16 residues. With 5 bases removed from V and 3 bases from J, the gap between germline ends came to 19 bases. Germline CDR1 reads MNHEY; CDR2 reads SMNVEV (reference sequence). The CDR3 DNA follows: TGTGCCAGCAGTCAGGGACTGGGGGAATGGAAAGAGACCCAGTACTTC. Protein sequence: CASSQGLGEWKETQYF.

By share of the sample, this clone is medium-sized. The junction departs from the called germline gene at one end, perhaps through a read error. CDR3 DNA: TGTGCTAGCAGCTTCGCCACAGGGATGGGGGCCAACGTCCTGACTTTC. Translation gives CASSFATGMGANVLTF. This sequence joins TRBV7-7 and TRBJ2-6, with D maybe TRBD1 (6 bases). From germline, CDR1 is SSHAT and CDR2 FNYEAQ (reference sequence). The CDR3 is 16 residues long.

The chain combines TRBV2 with TRBJ1-2, with D unclear. V lost 4 bases and J lost 2, with 11 bases in between. The CDR3 spans 14 residues. The germline V gene has CDR1 SNHLY and CDR2 FYNNEI. CDR3 sequence reads: CASSVQVGNYGYTF. CDR3 coding DNA: TGTGCCAGCAGTGTTCAAGTCGGGAACTATGGCTACACCTTC.

J is TRBJ1-3 and V is TRBV6-1; D unclear. V was trimmed by 6 bases and J by 2 bases, leaving 14 bases between them. The germline V gene has CDR1 MNHNS and CDR2 SASEGT. The CDR3 consists of 15 residues. The CDR3 loop reads CASSPLPGTGNTIYF. DNA of the CDR3: TGTGCCAGCAGCCCACTGCCGGGGACTGGAAACACCATATATTTT.